A selection of T cell receptor beta chains follows, all from one sample in a study of Ad26.COV2.S vaccination and SARS-CoV-2 variants. Some clones are missing from TCRdb's copy, which holds only in-frame ones; the method was immunoSEQ multiplex PCR. The sample includes 430,000 or so clones, more than 80% of them seen just once. The material sequenced was peripheral blood, taken in a trial of Ad26.COV2.S vaccine versus placebo. The receptors originated from a person aged 18 to 65 who received the Ad26.COV2.S COVID-19 vaccine or a placebo. Each CDR3 is given with its conserved first and last residue.

V gene	J gene	CDR3 protein
TRBV15	TRBJ1-2	CATSSSAYALANYGYTF
TRBV4-1	TRBJ2-7	CASSHQREGVGEQYF
TRBV5-1	TRBJ2-7	CASSSDGTYRYEQYF
TRBV5-4	TRBJ2-7	CASSLSGSGYEQYF
TRBV5-4	TRBJ2-1	CASSLGGGRAVNEQFF
TRBV16	TRBJ2-2	CASSQSGARSNTGELFF
TRBV12-3/TRBV12-4	TRBJ1-3	CASRGGPGNTIYF
TRBV19	TRBJ2-7	CASTPAGQGAYEQYF
TRBV12-3/TRBV12-4	TRBJ2-1	CASSFQSWQFF
TRBV7-9	TRBJ2-1	CASSPSGGRIYNEQFF
TRBV11-2	TRBJ1-2	CASSLWGLEGYTF
TRBV6-4	TRBJ1-5	CASRSQSNQPQHF
TRBV19	TRBJ1-2	CASRFAATNYGYTF
TRBV4-1	TRBJ1-4	CASSQDGATNEKLFF
TRBV11-2	TRBJ1-3	CASSFRAQFSGNTIYF
TRBV4-3	TRBJ2-3	CASSLTSADTQYF
TRBV5-4	TRBJ1-5	CASSLWPDQPQHF
TRBV6-2/TRBV6-3	TRBJ1-4	CASSYIGVASNEKLFF
TRBV18	TRBJ1-1	CASSQFTGGGTEAFF
TRBV30	TRBJ2-5	CAWSVWRETQYF
TRBV6-5	TRBJ1-3	CASSYQLQGRGNTIYF
TRBV24-1	TRBJ2-1	CATSGWGQGADEQFF
TRBV27	TRBJ2-7	CASSLSDIGPYEQYF